The 24 T cell receptor beta chains below were found in one sample sequenced in a study of blood T cell repertoires in COVID-19. Measured with immunoSEQ multiplex PCR; TCRdb has only the in-frame clones, and not every one. The repertoire holds approximately 170,000 clones, 70% to 80% seen once, with 9.5% to 15% in the top ten. The sample was peripheral blood. These receptors all stem from a woman aged 50 to 60 with acute or convalescent COVID-19.

The chain uses TRBV27 and TRBJ2-7; 7 bases agree with TRBD2. The V segment lost 1 base and the J segment 5 bases; nucleotides outside the gene matches: 14. Germline loops: CDR1 MNHEY, CDR2 SMNVEV (reference sequence). The CDR3 has 17 amino acids. The CDR3 DNA reads TGTGCCAGCAGTTTATTCTCGGTGGGAGGGCTCGAGGACGAGCAGTACTTC. Translation gives CASSLFSVGGLEDEQYF.

V gene TRBV6-1 combines with J gene TRBJ1-1; D possibly corresponds to TRBD1 (6 bases). Germline CDR1 reads MNHNS; CDR2 reads SASEGT. V was cut by 2 bases and J by 5 bases, with 15 bases left in between. The CDR3 covers 15 residues. The CDR3 sequence: CASSEQWGRRTEAFF. As DNA, the CDR3 is TGTGCCAGCAGTGAACAGTGGGGGCGAAGGACTGAAGCTTTCTTT.

As DNA, the CDR3 is TGTGCCAGCAGCCGCGAGGACAGGGTTGGGGGCGAGCAGTACTTC. This encodes CASSREDRVGGEQYF. The chain links TRBV6-5 to TRBJ2-7; TRBD1 agrees at 8 bases. V lost 6 bases, J lost 6 bases, and 13 bases stayed unmatched. Looked up from germline, CDR1 is MNHEY and CDR2 is SVGAGI. This CDR3 comprises 15 residues.

The chain is built from TRBV20-1 and TRBJ2-7; D is possibly TRBD1 (6 bases). This CDR3 has 11 residues. The V and J ends lost 8 bases and 2 bases respectively, with 10 bases between them. The germline CDR1 and CDR2 sequences are DFQATT and SNEGSKA (reference sequence). The CDR3 bases are TGCAGTCCTACAGGGACCTACGAGCAGTACTTC. Protein product: CSPTGTYEQYF.

The genes are TRBV19 and TRBJ2-6; D is perhaps TRBD2 (7 bases). The germline V gene has CDR1 LNHDA and CDR2 SQIVND (reference sequence). The length of the CDR3 is 14 residues. V lost 7 bases and J 2 bases, leaving 9 bases between the germline ends. This chain's CDR3 is CASKGGAGANVLTF. CDR3 coding DNA: TGTGCCAGTAAAGGGGGGGCTGGGGCCAACGTCCTGACTTTC.

As for this clone: A junction end diverges from the germline sequence, so it may reflect a read error. V usage is TRBV29-1 and J usage is TRBJ2-5; D remains unclear. CDR3 length: 12 residues. Germline V gene lookup returns CDR1 SQVTM and CDR2 ANQGSEA. The CDR3 coding sequence is TGCAACGTTGCAGGTCAAGGAGAGACCCAGTACTTC. Translated: CNVAGQGETQYF.

This clone was counted only a few times. CDR3 DNA sequence: TGTGCCAGCAGTCGGAGGCCCCGCTCCTACAATGAGCAGTTCTTC. Protein product: CASSRRPRSYNEQFF. This sequence joins TRBV28 and TRBJ2-1; perhaps TRBD2 as D (5 bases). CDR3 length: 15 residues. Trimming cost V 5 bases and J 0 bases, with 11 bases left between them. Germline-derived CDR1 and CDR2 are MDHEN and SYDVKM.

This clone was counted many times. The CDR3 DNA sequence: TGTGCCAGCAGTCGGGGGGCCTCTGGGGCCAACGTCCTGACTTTC. It codes for CASSRGASGANVLTF. This chain links TRBV28 with TRBJ2-6, with D tentatively TRBD2 (7 bases). The V end was cut by 5 bases, the J end by 0 bases, with 8 bases between. CDR3 length equals 15 residues. The germline V gene has CDR1 MDHEN and CDR2 SYDVKM.

The rearrangement uses TRBV19 and TRBJ1-1; D possibly corresponds to TRBD1 (5 bases). CDR1 LNHDA and CDR2 SQIVND come from the germline V gene (reference sequence). The CDR3 contains 17 residues. Deletions cut 5 bases from V and 5 bases from J, with 24 bases between. The CDR3 is CASSWRLDWGRLTEAFF. CDR3 in DNA: TGTGCCAGTAGTTGGCGCTTGGATTGGGGGAGGTTAACTGAAGCTTTCTTT.

The chain combines TRBV2 with TRBJ2-7, with 11 positions matching TRBD2. J lost 1 base, V lost 6 bases, and 2 bases had no gene match. Germline CDR1 SNHLY, CDR2 FYNNEI. The CDR3 totals 14 residues. The CDR3 coding sequence is TGTGCCAGCAGCCTAGCGGGAGGTTCCTACGAGCAGTACTTC. Translated, it gives CASSLAGGSYEQYF. The full variable domain, completed using reference TRBV2 and TRBJ2-7, is EPEVTQTPSHQVTQMGQEVILRCVPISNHLYFYWYRQILGQKVEFLVSFYNNEISEKSEIFDDQFSVERPDGSNFTLKIRSTKLEDSAMYFCASSLAGGSYEQYFGPGTRLTVT.

V usage is TRBV6-5 and J usage is TRBJ2-7; 10 bases are a match to TRBD2. The CDR3 contains 16 residues. The V segment lost 4 bases and the J segment 2 bases; nucleotides outside the gene matches: 8. Germline CDR1 is MNHEY and CDR2 is SVGAGI. CDR3 in amino acids: CASSSRTGTSAYEQYF. The CDR3 nucleotides read TGTGCCAGCAGTTCCCGAACCGGGACTAGCGCCTACGAGCAGTACTTC.

CDR3 in DNA: TGTGCCAGCAGCCCGGGACAGGGAGTTGAGAAGTTGGGCATTCAGTACTTC. Protein: CASSPGQGVEKLGIQYF. The V call is TRBV9, the J call TRBJ2-4; 9 bases agree with TRBD1. This CDR3 has 17 amino acids. Trimming took 4 bases from V and 9 from J; bases not matched to a gene: 17. CDR1 and CDR2 from the germline V gene are SGDLS and YYNGEE.

This clone was seen a single time. The chain recombines TRBV28 with TRBJ1-1; the D gene is possibly TRBD1 (5 bases). The CDR3 has 11 residues. Per the germline V gene, CDR1 is MDHEN and CDR2 is SYDVKM. The ends were cut back, 11 bases at V and 8 bases at J, with 15 bases in the middle. CDR3 sequence (DNA): TGTGCCCCAAATCGGAGGGACGAAGCTTTCTTT. As protein: CAPNRRDEAFF.

J is TRBJ1-2 and V is TRBV28, with D uncertain. The CDR3 is 14 amino acids. V lost 4 bases and J 3 bases, leaving 12 bases between the germline ends. The germline V gene encodes CDR1 MDHEN and CDR2 SYDVKM. The CDR3 coding sequence is TGTGCCAGCAGTTCAGGCCCAAAATACTATGGCTACACCTTC. Amino acid sequence: CASSSGPKYYGYTF.

In nucleotides, the CDR3 is TGTGCCAGCACTGCTCAGGGGGCATCAGAAGCTTTCTTT. This encodes CASTAQGASEAFF. The rearrangement uses TRBV2 and TRBJ1-1, with 8 bases identical to TRBD1. CDR3 length equals 13 residues. V trimming: 7 bases; J trimming: 8 bases; junction bases outside the gene matches: 9. Germline V gives CDR1 SNHLY, CDR2 FYNNEI.

The table lists this clone with a count of one. An end of the junction differs from the germline gene, which may be a read error. The chain carries TRBV29-1 and TRBJ1-1; D is perhaps TRBD1 (5 bases). Per the germline V gene, CDR1 is SQVTM and CDR2 is ANQGSEA. The CDR3 spans 11 residues. CDR3 in DNA: TGCAGCGTTCCTAGAACACGCGGGACGGTATTT. Its translation is CSVPRTRGTVF.

The chain joins TRBV14 to TRBJ1-1; no definite D call. Germline V CDR1 and CDR2: SGHDN, FVKESK. CDR3 length equals 13 residues. V shed 1 base and J shed 2 bases, with 5 bases lying between them. The CDR3 spells CASSQVFNTEAFF. The CDR3 DNA follows: TGTGCCAGCAGCCAAGTATTCAACACTGAAGCTTTCTTT. The complete variable domain, with remaining parts taken from reference TRBV14 and TRBJ1-1, reads EAGVTQFPSHSVIEKGQTVTLRCDPISGHDNLYWYRRVMGKEIKFLLHFVKESKQDESGMPNNRFLAERTGGTYSTLKVQPAELEDSGVYFCASSQVFNTEAFFGQGTRLTVV.

The genes are TRBV9 and TRBJ2-7, with D tentatively TRBD2 (6 bases). This CDR3 is built from 14 residues. Germline loops: CDR1 SGDLS, CDR2 YYNGEE. V dropped 4 bases and J dropped 7 bases, with 18 bases sitting between them. CDR3 sequence reads: CASSSPSARGEQYF. The CDR3 DNA sequence: TGTGCCAGCAGCTCTCCTAGCGCGAGGGGTGAGCAGTACTTC.

The J gene is TRBJ2-2, the V gene TRBV12-3 or TRBV12-4; a possible D gene is TRBD1 (6 bases). This CDR3 has 13 residues. V dropped 5 bases and J dropped 7 bases, with 11 bases sitting between them. The CDR3 DNA follows: TGTGCCAGCAGTAAGGGGGTGAACGGGGAGCTGTTTTTT. Amino acids: CASSKGVNGELFF.

The rearrangement links TRBV3-1 (or the pseudogene TRBV3-2) to TRBJ1-2, with 9 bases identical to TRBD1. The germline V gene has CDR1 LGHDT and CDR2 YNNKEL (reference sequence). J gave up 4 bases and V 4 bases, and 1 base lay outside the gene matches. The CDR3 runs to 13 residues. The CDR3 spells CASSPDRGYGYTF. CDR3 DNA: TGTGCCAGCAGCCCGGACAGGGGCTATGGCTACACCTTC.

The CDR3 reads CASSVAGAEAFF. The CDR3 DNA reads as TGTGCCAGCAGTGTAGCCGGGGCTGAAGCTTTCTTT. The V call is TRBV28, the J call TRBJ1-1; no reliable D call. The CDR3 totals 12 residues. V dropped 5 bases and J dropped 6 bases, with 10 bases sitting between them. From germline, CDR1 is MDHEN and CDR2 SYDVKM.

CDR3 nucleotides: TGTGCCAGCAGCGTCACCGGGACAGGCGACTCTGGAAACACCATATATTTT. Amino acid sequence: CASSVTGTGDSGNTIYF. The chain is built from TRBV2 and TRBJ1-3; 8 bases line up with TRBD1. Germline CDR1 and CDR2: SNHLY and FYNNEI. The CDR3 has 17 amino acids. The ends lost 6 bases at V and 0 bases at J; junction bases unmatched: 10.

The rearrangement joins TRBV6-5 to TRBJ1-5; D is ambiguous. V was pared by 6 bases and J by 2 bases, with 14 bases between. The CDR3 covers 15 residues. Germline CDR1 reads MNHEY; CDR2 reads SVGAGI. The CDR3 DNA follows: TGTGCCAGCAGGCCATTTTATGAGGGCAATCAGCCCCAGCATTTT. Translated: CASRPFYEGNQPQHF.

The J gene is TRBJ2-3, the V gene TRBV5-4; maybe TRBD2 (5 bases). This CDR3 is built from 14 residues. Trimming removed 4 bases from V and 9 bases from J, with 18 bases in between. Germline V gene data show CDR1 as SGHNT and CDR2 as YYREEE (reference sequence). CDR3 sequence: CASSPGGRAGTQYF. DNA for the CDR3: TGTGCCAGCAGCCCTGGAGGTCGGGCAGGCACGCAGTATTTT.